The rows below give T cell receptor beta chains drawn from one sample of a study of blood T cell repertoires in COVID-19. Here immunoSEQ multiplex PCR was the method, and the copy in TCRdb shows in-frame clones only, minus some. Of 160,000 or so clones listed, roughly 83% are singletons. Sequencing was performed on peripheral blood. These receptors all stem from a human donor in a cohort sampled during active COVID-19. CDR3s include the opening cysteine and the closing phenylalanine or tryptophan. D genes are given only for firm matches. Clone sizes are given selectively: once, few, many, or a class where the clone is expanded.

TRBJ1-5,.,TRBV7-2,.,CASSLIQGRGNQPQHF,TGTGCCAGCAGCTTAATTCAGGGAAGAGGCAATCAGCCCCAGCATTTT
TRBJ1-5,.,TRBV19,TRBD1,CASSEDRFSNQPQHF,TGTGCCAGTAGTGAGGACAGGTTTAGCAATCAGCCCCAGCATTTT
TRBJ2-7,once,TRBV27,.,CASTTGTFNEQYF,TGTGCCAGTACTACAGGGACGTTCAACGAGCAGTACTTC
TRBJ2-3,few,TRBV7-6,TRBD1,CASSRDSGTDTQYF,TGTGCCAGCAGCCGGGACAGTGGCACAGATACGCAGTATTTT
TRBJ1-1,.,TRBV5-6,TRBD1,CASSLQGAYTEAFF,TGTGCCAGCAGCTTGCAGGGGGCCTACACTGAAGCTTTCTTT
TRBJ2-1,.,TRBV7-2,TRBD2,CASSSSGGNEQFF,TGTGCCAGCAGCTCTAGCGGGGGGAATGAGCAGTTCTTC
TRBJ2-7,.,TRBV24-1,.,CATSGGYEQYF,TGTGCCACCAGTGGAGGCTACGAGCAGTACTTC
TRBJ2-1,once,TRBV18,TRBD2,CASSDQTSGRRYNEQFF,TGTGCCAGCTCCGACCAGACTAGCGGGAGGCGCTACAATGAGCAGTTCTTC
TRBJ2-5,.,TRBV15,.,CATSRALGQVTETQYF,TGTGCCACCAGCAGAGCCCTAGGACAAGTAACAGAGACCCAGTACTTC
TRBJ2-2,.,TRBV9,.,CASSLTLSPNTGELFF,TGTGCCAGCAGCCTTACATTATCTCCTAACACCGGGGAGCTGTTTTTT
TRBJ2-1,.,TRBV19,TRBD2,CASSPTSGGWNEQFF,TGTGCCAGTAGTCCGACTAGCGGGGGGTGGAATGAGCAGTTCTTC
TRBJ2-7,.,TRBV7-9,TRBD1,CASSFGTGLSYEQYF,TGTGCCAGCAGCTTCGGGACAGGGTTAAGTTACGAGCAGTACTTC
TRBJ2-7,once,TRBV10-2,.,CASRSSDEQYF,TGCGCCAGCAGGAGTAGCGACGAGCAGTACTTC
TRBJ1-3,.,TRBV3-1/TRBV3-2,.,CASSPPGSPGNTIYF,TGTGCCAGCAGCCCCCCAGGGTCCCCTGGAAACACCATATATTTT